This T cell receptor beta chain comes out of a study of T cells in Graves' hyperthyroidism and ophthalmopathy. General study findings and limits: Model-based prediction identified ophthalmopathy a median about 6 months prior to its onset.

Researchers took RNA transcripts and amplified the TCR beta CDR3 regions from them. The TCR CDR3 first-round RT-PCR relied on the HTBI primer set. TCRdb redid the calling of the multiplex PCR reads with MiXCR, one entry per CDR3 protein. The profile shows under 650,000 distinct CDR3 sequences, roughly 15% of them singletons. The diagnostic basis comprised clinical symptoms, serum thyroxine and TRAb, thyroid ultrasound and orbital computed tomography. V lost 0 bases and J 0 bases, leaving 9 bases between the germline ends. The CDR3 contains 15 residues. Germline CDR1 SGDLS, CDR2 YYNGEE. The table lists this clonotype with a few counts. The antigen remains undetermined.

V is TRBV9 and J is TRBJ2-5, with D possibly matching TRBD1 (5 bases). The clonotype was recovered from a woman in her 30s with Graves' hyperthyroidism. The source material was blood. For the CDR3, the DNA is TGTGCCAGCAGCGTAGTTACAGGATACCAAGAGACCCAGTACTTC. It encodes CASSVVTGYQETQYF.